This entry is about one T cell receptor (beta chain). The data originate from a study of technical replicates of blood from a few donors. Losses at the gene ends were 4 bases for V and 4 bases for J; bases not matched to a gene: 4. The germline gives CDR1 LGHNA, CDR2 YNFKEQ. The CDR3 contains 14 residues. The protocol was immunoSEQ multiplex PCR, while the TCRdb copy is restricted to in-frame clones and leaves out a portion. The sample carries 45,000 to 60,000 clones, 91% recorded once. The source material was PBMCs. The rearrangement joins TRBV4-2 to TRBJ1-1; TRBD1 matches 9 bases. The source is a human donor in good health. Some clones in this sample may be carry-over from other donors' samples. The CDR3 is CASSLGDRATEAFF. DNA for the CDR3: TGTGCCAGCAGCCTTGGGGACAGGGCCACTGAAGCTTTCTTT.